The next 8 T cell receptor beta chains were all read from a single sample in a study of T cell responses to AZD1222 COVID-19 vaccine. The data were produced by immunoSEQ multiplex PCR, yet TCRdb's version contains in-frame clones alone and is incomplete. This table has roughly 150,000 clones, 92% appearing once. The sample was peripheral blood, taken 28 days after the second AZD1222 dose. These receptors originate from an adult who received the AZD1222 COVID-19 vaccine.

The CDR3 sequence is CASSVGVSSGNTIYF. As DNA, the CDR3 is TGTGCCAGCAGCGTAGGGGTCTCCTCTGGAAACACCATATATTTT. The V and J genes are TRBV9 and TRBJ1-3, with D hard to call. CDR1 is SGDLS and CDR2 is YYNGEE in the germline V gene. This CDR3 spans 15 amino acids. The V end lost 0 bases, the J end lost 0 bases, and 7 bases lay between the germline ends.

The chain uses TRBV25-1 and TRBJ1-2; no clear D gene. Germline values: CDR1 MGHDK, CDR2 SYGVNS. V was cut by 8 bases and J by 2 bases, with 18 bases left in between. There are 15 residues in the CDR3. This CDR3 is CASQSMSSANYGYTF. The CDR3, as DNA: TGTGCCAGCCAGTCCATGTCTTCCGCCAACTATGGCTACACCTTC.

The CDR3 spells CASSLTGNGQETQYF. The CDR3 DNA reads TGTGCCAGCAGCTTGACCGGGAATGGGCAAGAGACCCAGTACTTC. The gene calls are TRBV5-6 and TRBJ2-5; possible D gene TRBD2, 5 bases. CDR3 length: 15 residues. V lost 1 base and J lost 2, with 12 bases in between. Germline V gene sequence: CDR1 SGHDT, CDR2 YYEEEE.

The chain has TRBV27 and TRBJ2-1; D perhaps matches TRBD1 (6 bases). The germline gives CDR1 MNHEY, CDR2 SMNVEV (reference sequence). V was cut by 4 bases and J by 0 bases, with 13 bases left in between. CDR3 length: 16 residues. The DNA for the CDR3 is TGTGCCAGCAGTTCCTACAAAGGGGGCTCCTACAATGAGCAGTTCTTC. Translation gives CASSSYKGGSYNEQFF.

This chain joins TRBV4-1 and TRBJ2-1; D uncertain. Per germline, CDR1 MGHRA and CDR2 YSYEKL. CDR3 length: 14 residues. V was clipped by 1 base and J by 6 bases, with 10 bases between them. The CDR3 spells CASSQGPAPNEQFF. CDR3 sequence (DNA): TGCGCCAGCAGCCAAGGTCCGGCCCCCAATGAGCAGTTCTTC.

For this clone: Distinct nucleotide sequences in the sample also encode this CDR3. The chain joins TRBV24-1 to TRBJ1-2; D not resolved. CDR1 is KGHDR and CDR2 is SFDVKD in the germline V gene. Between the trimmed V and J ends, which lost 3 bases and 2 bases, there was a span of 6 bases. The CDR3 extends over 13 amino acids. Here the CDR3 reads CATSDGGNYGYTF. As DNA, the CDR3 is TGTGCCACCAGTGATGGAGGGAACTATGGCTACACCTTC.

The DNA of the CDR3 is TGCGCCAGCAGCTTAGCGGGAGTATTCTACAATGAGCAGTTCTTC. This codes for CASSLAGVFYNEQFF. V usage is TRBV5-1 and J usage is TRBJ2-1, with TRBD2 identical over 8 bases. Unmatched junction bases numbered 4, after V lost 2 bases and J lost 3 bases. The CDR3 contains 15 residues. Per germline, CDR1 SGHRS and CDR2 YFSETQ. The full variable domain, rest sourced from reference TRBV5-1 and TRBJ2-1, is KAGVTQTPRYLIKTRGQQVTLSCSPISGHRSVSWYQQTPGQGLQFLFEYFSETQRNKGNFPGRFSGRQFSNSRSEMNVSTLELGDSALYLCASSLAGVFYNEQFFGPGTRLTVL.

The V gene is TRBV28, the J gene TRBJ1-4; D perhaps matches TRBD1 (5 bases). This CDR3 has 16 residues. CDR1 is MDHEN, CDR2 SYDVKM, per germline. Trimming shortened V by 2 bases and J by 10 bases, and 20 bases separated the two germline ends. In DNA, the CDR3 is TGTGCCAGCAGTTTACCAACAGGTCGGGGGAAACGAAAACTGTTTTTT. As protein: CASSLPTGRGKRKLFF. The variable domain in full, completed from reference TRBV28 and TRBJ1-4, reads DVKVTQSSRYLVKRTGEKVFLECVQDMDHENMFWYRQDPGLGLRLIYFSYDVKMKEKGDIPEGYSVSREKKERFSLILESASTNQTSMYLCASSLPTGRGKRKLFFGSGTQLSVL.